The 11 T cell receptor beta chains listed next were all sequenced from one sample in a study of T-cell reconstitution after alpha-beta-depleted transplantation in children. The TCRbeta library was prepared with unique molecular identifiers. TCRdb analysed the PCR reads with MiXCR anew, one entry per CDR3 protein. The table includes hundreds of thousands of distinct CDR3 sequences, around 13% detected once. Here the sequenced sample was PBMCs, taken before TCRalphabeta/CD19-depleted stem cell transplant. These receptors originate from a girl aged 2 to 9 with congenital amegakaryocytic thrombocytopenia, due to receive a stem cell transplant.

This clonotype was seen at least ten times. The chain joins TRBV5-1 to TRBJ2-2, with D possibly TRBD2 on 6 matching bases. Deletions cut 4 bases from V and 2 bases from J, with 12 bases between. The CDR3 runs 15 residues. CDR1 and CDR2 (germline): SGHRS, YFSETQ. The CDR3 nucleotides are TGCGCCAGCAGCAGCGTTAGCGGAAACACCGGGGAGCTGTTTTTT. The encoded protein is CASSSVSGNTGELFF.

The CDR3 protein is CASSHRLGPYEQYF. DNA of the CDR3: TGTGCCAGCAGCCATAGACTAGGACCCTACGAGCAGTACTTC. V is TRBV3-1 and J is TRBJ2-7; perhaps TRBD2 as D (6 bases). Germline V gene data show CDR1 as LGHDT and CDR2 as YNNKEL (reference sequence). This CDR3 region has 14 residues. V lost 3 bases and J lost 2, with 11 bases in between.

This clonotype occurred many times. The rearrangement joins TRBV25-1 to TRBJ2-1; 9 bases line up with TRBD2. V lost 3 bases and J lost 2; bases outside the gene matches: 2. The CDR3 is 15 amino acids. Germline-derived CDR1 and CDR2 are MGHDK and SYGVNS. The CDR3 coding sequence is TGTGCCAGCAGTGAGTTAGCGGGGGCCTACAATGAGCAGTTCTTC. Its protein product is CASSELAGAYNEQFF.

This clonotype was observed at least ten times. The rearrangement joins TRBV29-1 to TRBJ1-1, with D possibly TRBD1 on 6 matching bases. This CDR3 contains 14 residues. Germline V gene lookup returns CDR1 SQVTM and CDR2 ANQGSEA. The V gene lost 0 bases and the J gene lost 5 bases, with 13 bases spanning the gap. This CDR3 reads CSVEETRGRTEAFF. In DNA form, the CDR3 reads TGCAGCGTTGAAGAGACCAGGGGTCGGACTGAAGCTTTCTTT.

This clonotype was counted many times. This sequence joins TRBV20-1 and TRBJ2-3, with D possibly matching TRBD2 (5 bases). V was pared by 5 bases and J by 1 base, with 16 bases between. Germline CDR1 is DFQATT and CDR2 is SNEGSKA (reference sequence). This CDR3 region has 15 residues. The DNA of the CDR3 is TGCAGTGCTGGGGTGGCCGGGGTCGGCACAGATACGCAGTATTTT. Encoded protein: CSAGVAGVGTDTQYF.

Ten or more counts support this clonotype. The V call is TRBV10-3, the J call TRBJ2-2, with 7 bases fitting TRBD1. This CDR3 region has 17 residues. CDR1 and CDR2 from the germline V gene are ENHRY and SYGVKD. Germline trimming cut 5 bases from V and 8 bases from J; bases unmatched to any gene: 17. The CDR3 coding sequence is TGTGCCATCAGTTCGAAGACAGGGAGTCCCCTCAATGGGGAGCTGTTTTTT. This sequence encodes CAISSKTGSPLNGELFF.

There are a few counts of this clonotype. The V and J genes are TRBV20-1 and TRBJ1-6; D gene uncertain. CDR1 is DFQATT, CDR2 SNEGSKA, per germline (reference sequence). Trimming removed 0 bases from V and 9 bases from J, with 15 bases in between. The CDR3 has 15 amino acids. This CDR3 is CSARESGPNSSPLHF. The CDR3 DNA reads as TGCAGTGCTAGAGAAAGCGGCCCCAATAGTTCACCCCTCCACTTT.

This clonotype came up a few times. The chain is built from TRBV5-1 and TRBJ2-5; D might be TRBD1 (5 bases). The CDR3 runs to 15 residues. Trimming took 4 bases from V and 0 from J, leaving 13 bases between them. Germline-derived CDR1 and CDR2 are SGHRS and YFSETQ. The DNA of the CDR3 is TGCGCCAGCAGCCGCTGGGGCGCGTACCAAGAGACCCAGTACTTC. As protein: CASSRWGAYQETQYF.

J is TRBJ2-2 and V is TRBV5-1, with 7 bases identical to TRBD2. The germline V gene has CDR1 SGHRS and CDR2 YFSETQ. V trimming: 7 bases; J trimming: 1 base; junction bases outside the gene matches: 10. This CDR3 region has 16 residues. CDR3 sequence reads: CASSGLGGRNTGELFF. CDR3 bases: TGCGCCAGCTCAGGGCTCGGCGGGAGGAACACCGGGGAGCTGTTTTTT.

DNA for the CDR3: TGCAGCGTTAAACCTCGGACAGGGTCAGATACGCAGTATTTT. Protein product: CSVKPRTGSDTQYF. The chain carries TRBV29-1 and TRBJ2-3, with 8 bases fitting TRBD1. The CDR3 is 14 amino acids. V shed 5 bases, J shed 4 bases, and the junction held 8 bases outside the gene matches. Germline V gene data show CDR1 as SQVTM and CDR2 as ANQGSEA.

In this sample, this clonotype turned up a few times. This chain connects TRBV7-2 to TRBJ1-3; D gene ambiguous. The CDR3 covers 13 residues. V was pared by 3 bases and J by 9 bases, with 12 bases between. Looked up from germline, CDR1 is SGHTA and CDR2 is FQGNSA. CDR3 sequence (DNA): TGTGCCAGCAGCTTGCTGAAACTGGGCACCATATATTTT. Amino acids: CASSLLKLGTIYF. The whole variable domain, remainder taken from reference TRBV7-2 and TRBJ1-3, is GAGVSQSPSNKVTEKGKDVELRCDPISGHTALYWYRQSLGQGLEFLIYFQGNSAPDKSGLPSDRFSAERTGGSVSTLTIQRTQQEDSAVYLCASSLLKLGTIYFGEGSWLTVV.